This is a list of T cell receptor beta chains from one sample in a study of blood T cell repertoires in COVID-19. Produced via immunoSEQ multiplex PCR; TCRdb's table is partial and in-frame only. The profile shows around 250,000 clones, 80% to 85% of them singletons. Sample: peripheral blood. These TCRs come from a man in his fifties with active or convalescent COVID-19. The CDR3 runs from the conserved cysteine through the conserved F or W. The D gene is left open where the match is weak. Rows may omit the clone size; those that give it use once, few, many or a size class.

TRBV29-1,many,TRBD1,TRBJ1-2,CSAWTGDGYTF,TGCAGCGCCTGGACAGGGGATGGCTACACCTTC
TRBV3-1/TRBV3-2,-,TRBD1,TRBJ1-1,CASRYADRDTEAFF,TGTGCCAGCAGATACGCGGACAGGGACACTGAAGCTTTCTTT
TRBV7-9,-,-,TRBJ1-4,CASSLAGREKLFF,TGTGCCAGCAGCTTGGCAGGGCGAGAAAAACTGTTTTTT
TRBV4-1,-,-,TRBJ1-5,CASSQDWQGDQPQHF,TGCGCCAGCAGCCAAGATTGGCAGGGTGATCAGCCCCAGCATTTT
TRBV6-5,-,TRBD1,TRBJ1-3,CASEDRHRNTIYF,TGTGCCAGCGAGGACAGGCACAGAAACACCATATATTTT
TRBV10-1,few,TRBD1,TRBJ1-5,CASSRERGLWQPQHF,TGCGCCAGCAGTCGCGAGAGGGGGCTATGGCAGCCCCAGCATTTT
TRBV6-5,-,TRBD1,TRBJ2-2,CASRYRGSGELFF,TGTGCCAGCAGATACAGGGGGTCCGGGGAGCTGTTTTTT
TRBV7-9,few,TRBD1,TRBJ2-3,CASSTYRGEDTQYF,TGTGCCAGCAGCACTTACAGGGGAGAAGATACGCAGTATTTT
TRBV7-2,-,TRBD1,TRBJ1-2,CASGTGGYGYTF,TGTGCCAGCGGGACAGGGGGCTATGGCTACACCTTC
TRBV7-8,many,TRBD1,TRBJ2-1,CASTPTRGQGLSYNEQFF,TGTGCCAGCACCCCCACCCGGGGACAGGGACTGTCCTACAATGAGCAGTTCTTC
TRBV6-2/TRBV6-3,few,TRBD1,TRBJ1-5,CASSYPKPGTGHNQPQHF,TGTGCCAGCAGTTACCCAAAACCCGGGACAGGCCACAATCAGCCCCAGCATTTT
TRBV19,-,TRBD1,TRBJ2-6,CASRVTGGFSGANVLTF,TGTGCCAGTAGAGTAACAGGGGGCTTTTCCGGGGCCAACGTCCTGACTTTC
TRBV6-5,-,-,TRBJ1-2,CASSLTRAGYGYTF,TGTGCCAGCAGCCTTACCAGGGCGGGGTATGGCTACACCTTC
TRBV9,-,-,TRBJ1-2,CASSPPNRGGYGYTF,TGTGCCAGCAGCCCGCCGAATCGGGGGGGCTATGGCTACACCTTC
TRBV24-1,-,-,TRBJ1-1,CASGLEREAFF,TGTGCCTCGGGTTTGGAGCGGGAAGCTTTCTTT
TRBV6-5,once,TRBD1,TRBJ1-3,CASRVTGGSGNTIYF,TGTGCCAGCAGAGTAACAGGGGGCTCTGGAAACACCATATATTTT
TRBV11-2,-,-,TRBJ2-3,CASSPRGGESTDTQYF,TGTGCCAGCAGCCCCCGGGGCGGGGAGAGCACAGATACGCAGTATTTT
TRBV6-2/TRBV6-3,-,-,TRBJ1-1,CASSYLPGGTFRANTEAFF,TGTGCCAGCAGTTACTTACCCGGGGGGACATTTCGAGCGAACACTGAAGCTTTCTTT
TRBV5-6,-,TRBD2,TRBJ2-5,CASSPGTSGDQETQYF,TGTGCCAGCAGTCCTGGGACTAGCGGGGACCAAGAGACCCAGTACTTC
TRBV19,few,-,TRBJ1-5,CASSIGGIDQPQHF,TGTGCCAGTAGTATAGGAGGGATTGATCAGCCCCAGCATTTT
TRBV27,-,-,TRBJ1-4,CASSLLPTLTNEKLFF,TGTGCCAGCAGTTTATTGCCTACCCTAACTAATGAAAAACTGTTTTTT
TRBV2,-,TRBD2,TRBJ2-5,CASSSSGGGETQYF,TGTGCCAGCAGTTCCAGCGGGGGTGGAGAGACCCAGTACTTC
TRBV4-3,-,TRBD1,TRBJ1-2,CASSQALQGAYYGYTF,TGCGCCAGCAGCCAAGCACTACAGGGGGCGTATTATGGCTACACCTTC